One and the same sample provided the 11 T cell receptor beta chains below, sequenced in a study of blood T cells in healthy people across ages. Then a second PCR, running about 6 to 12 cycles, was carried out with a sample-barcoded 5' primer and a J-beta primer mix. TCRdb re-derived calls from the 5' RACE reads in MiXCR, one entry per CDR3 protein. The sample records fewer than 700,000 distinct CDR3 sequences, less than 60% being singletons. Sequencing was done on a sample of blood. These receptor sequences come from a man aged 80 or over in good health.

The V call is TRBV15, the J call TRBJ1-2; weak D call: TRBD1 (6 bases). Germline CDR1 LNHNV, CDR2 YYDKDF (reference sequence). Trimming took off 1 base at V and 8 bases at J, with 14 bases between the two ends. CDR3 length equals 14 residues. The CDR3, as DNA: TGTGCCACCAGCAGAGCAATACAGGGTCCGGGCTACACCTTC. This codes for CATSRAIQGPGYTF.

The CDR3 sequence is CASSLVGGDGYTF. CDR3 coding DNA: TGTGCCAGCAGCTTAGTTGGGGGCGATGGCTACACCTTC. This sequence joins TRBV7-2 and TRBJ1-2, with D possibly TRBD1 on 6 matching bases. V was trimmed by 1 base and J by 6 bases, leaving 9 bases between them. The CDR3 totals 13 residues. Germline assignment: CDR1 SGHTA and CDR2 FQGNSA.

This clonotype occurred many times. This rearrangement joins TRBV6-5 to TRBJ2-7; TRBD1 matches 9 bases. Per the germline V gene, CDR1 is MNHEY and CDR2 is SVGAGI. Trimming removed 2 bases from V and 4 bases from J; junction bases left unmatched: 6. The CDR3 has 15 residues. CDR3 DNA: TGTGCCAGCAGTTACGCCGGACAGGGGACGTACGAGCAGTACTTC. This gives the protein CASSYAGQGTYEQYF.

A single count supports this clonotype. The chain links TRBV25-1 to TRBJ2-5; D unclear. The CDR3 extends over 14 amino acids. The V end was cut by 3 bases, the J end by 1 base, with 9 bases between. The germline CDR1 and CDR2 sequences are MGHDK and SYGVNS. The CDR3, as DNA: TGTGCCAGCAGTGAGTATGTGTTCCAAGAGACCCAGTACTTC. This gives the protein CASSEYVFQETQYF.

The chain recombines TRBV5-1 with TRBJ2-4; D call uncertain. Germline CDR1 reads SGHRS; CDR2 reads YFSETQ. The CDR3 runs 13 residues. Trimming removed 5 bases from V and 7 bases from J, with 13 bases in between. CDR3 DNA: TGCGCCAGCAGACTTAACGCGAACAACATTCAGTACTTC. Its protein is CASRLNANNIQYF.

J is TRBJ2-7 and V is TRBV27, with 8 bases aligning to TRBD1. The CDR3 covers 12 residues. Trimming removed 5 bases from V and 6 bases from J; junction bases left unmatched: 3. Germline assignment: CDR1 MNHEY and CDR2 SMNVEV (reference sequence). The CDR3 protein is CASSKTGVEQYF. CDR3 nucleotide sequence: TGTGCCAGCAGTAAGACAGGGGTCGAGCAGTACTTC.

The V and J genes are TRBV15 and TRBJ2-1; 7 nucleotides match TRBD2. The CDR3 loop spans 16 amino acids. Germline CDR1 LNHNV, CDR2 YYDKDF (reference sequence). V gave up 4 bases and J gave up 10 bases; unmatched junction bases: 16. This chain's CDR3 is CATSNPRDYPMQEQFF. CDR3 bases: TGTGCCACCAGCAACCCTAGGGACTACCCCATGCAGGAGCAGTTCTTC.

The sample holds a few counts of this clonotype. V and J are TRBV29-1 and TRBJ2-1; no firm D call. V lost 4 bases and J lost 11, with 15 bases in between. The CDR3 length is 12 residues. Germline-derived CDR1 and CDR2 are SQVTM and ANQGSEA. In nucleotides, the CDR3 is TGCAGCGTTGTGATGGGAAACGGGCAGCAGTTCTTC. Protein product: CSVVMGNGQQFF.

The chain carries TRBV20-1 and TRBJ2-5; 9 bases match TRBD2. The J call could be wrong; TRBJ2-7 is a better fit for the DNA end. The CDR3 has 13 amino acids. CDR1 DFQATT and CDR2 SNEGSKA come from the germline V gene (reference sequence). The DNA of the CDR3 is TGCAGTGCCCCGCGGGGGGGACTGTACGAGCAGTACTTC. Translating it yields CSAPRGGLYEQYF.

CDR3 amino acids: CAISESWGRGDTQYF. The CDR3 coding sequence is TGTGCCATCAGTGAGTCTTGGGGACGGGGTGATACGCAGTATTTT. The chain carries TRBV10-3 and TRBJ2-3, with D possibly called TRBD1 or TRBD2 (5 bases each). V shed 0 bases and J shed 6 bases, with 13 bases lying between them. The CDR3 runs to 15 residues. Germline loops: CDR1 ENHRY, CDR2 SYGVKD.

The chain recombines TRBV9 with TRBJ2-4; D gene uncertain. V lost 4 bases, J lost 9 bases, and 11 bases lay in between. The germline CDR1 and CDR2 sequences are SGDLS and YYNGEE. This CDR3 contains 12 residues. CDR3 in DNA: TGTGCCAGCAGCCCCTCCTCAGGCATTCAGTACTTC. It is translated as CASSPSSGIQYF.